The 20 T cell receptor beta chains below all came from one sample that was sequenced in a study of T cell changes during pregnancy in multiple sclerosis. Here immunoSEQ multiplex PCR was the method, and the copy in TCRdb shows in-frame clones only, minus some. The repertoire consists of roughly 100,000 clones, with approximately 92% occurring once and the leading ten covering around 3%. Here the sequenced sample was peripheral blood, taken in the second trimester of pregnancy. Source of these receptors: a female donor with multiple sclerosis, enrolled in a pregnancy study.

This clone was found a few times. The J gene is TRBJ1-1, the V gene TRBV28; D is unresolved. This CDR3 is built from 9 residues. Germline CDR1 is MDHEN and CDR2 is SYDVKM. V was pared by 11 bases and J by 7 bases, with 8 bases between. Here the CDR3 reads CASGDEAFF. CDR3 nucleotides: TGTGCCTCCGGGGATGAAGCTTTCTTT.

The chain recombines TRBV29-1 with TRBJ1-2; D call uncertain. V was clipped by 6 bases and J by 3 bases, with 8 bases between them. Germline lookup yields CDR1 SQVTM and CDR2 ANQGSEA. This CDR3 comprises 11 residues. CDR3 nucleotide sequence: TGCAGCGTCGGAGATTACTATGGCTACACCTTC. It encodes CSVGDYYGYTF. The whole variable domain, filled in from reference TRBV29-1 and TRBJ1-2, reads SAVISQKPSRDICQRGTSLTIQCQVDSQVTMMFWYRQQPGQSLTLIATANQGSEATYESGFVIDKFPISRPNLTFSTLTVSNMSPEDSSIYLCSVGDYYGYTFGSGTRLTVV.

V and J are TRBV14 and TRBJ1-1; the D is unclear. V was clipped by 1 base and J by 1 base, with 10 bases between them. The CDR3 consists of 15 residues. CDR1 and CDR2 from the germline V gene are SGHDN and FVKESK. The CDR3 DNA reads TGTGCCAGCAGCCAAGGGCCTAGACCGAACACTGAAGCTTTCTTT. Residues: CASSQGPRPNTEAFF.

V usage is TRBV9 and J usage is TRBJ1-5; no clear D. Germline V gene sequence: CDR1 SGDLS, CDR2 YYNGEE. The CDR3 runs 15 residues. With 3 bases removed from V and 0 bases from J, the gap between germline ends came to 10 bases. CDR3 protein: CASSADSYSNQPQHF. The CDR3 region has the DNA TGTGCCAGCAGCGCCGACTCCTATAGCAATCAGCCCCAGCATTTT. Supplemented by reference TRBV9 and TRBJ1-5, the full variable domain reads DSGVTQTPKHLITATGQRVTLRCSPRSGDLSVYWYQQSLDQGLQFLIQYYNGEERAKGNILERFSAQQFPDLHSELNLSSLELGDSALYFCASSADSYSNQPQHFGDGTRLSIL.

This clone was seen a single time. The CDR3 reads CASSLAVLTGELFF. The CDR3 nucleotides are TGTGCCAGCAGTCTAGCGGTCCTCACCGGGGAGCTGTTTTTT. V gene TRBV6-5 combines with J gene TRBJ2-2, with 7 bases fitting TRBD2. The CDR3 totals 14 residues. The J segment lost 4 bases and the V segment lost 5 bases, leaving 4 bases of the junction unmatched. Germline lookup yields CDR1 MNHEY and CDR2 SVGAGI.

CDR3 amino acids: CASSGGFGKNIQYF. The CDR3 DNA sequence: TGCGCCAGCAGTGGAGGGTTCGGCAAAAACATTCAGTACTTC. The rearrangement links TRBV10-1 to TRBJ2-4, with D maybe TRBD2 (5 bases). Germline CDR1 is WNHNN and CDR2 is SYGVQD (reference sequence). The CDR3 is 14 amino acids. The germline V and J ends were trimmed by 4 bases and 3 bases, with 10 bases remaining between them.

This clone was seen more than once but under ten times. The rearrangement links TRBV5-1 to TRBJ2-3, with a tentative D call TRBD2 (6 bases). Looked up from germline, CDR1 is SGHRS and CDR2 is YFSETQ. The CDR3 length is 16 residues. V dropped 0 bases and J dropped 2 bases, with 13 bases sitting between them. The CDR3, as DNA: TGCGCCAGCAGCTTGGCCGGAGGGAGACCCACAGATACGCAGTATTTT. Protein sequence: CASSLAGGRPTDTQYF.

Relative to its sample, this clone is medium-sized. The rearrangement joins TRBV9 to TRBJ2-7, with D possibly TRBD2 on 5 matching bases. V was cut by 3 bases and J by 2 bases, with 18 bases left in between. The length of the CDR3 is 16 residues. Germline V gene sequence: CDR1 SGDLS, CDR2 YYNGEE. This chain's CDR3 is CASSDGIGGETYEQYF. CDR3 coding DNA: TGTGCCAGCAGCGACGGGATTGGCGGAGAAACCTACGAGCAGTACTTC.

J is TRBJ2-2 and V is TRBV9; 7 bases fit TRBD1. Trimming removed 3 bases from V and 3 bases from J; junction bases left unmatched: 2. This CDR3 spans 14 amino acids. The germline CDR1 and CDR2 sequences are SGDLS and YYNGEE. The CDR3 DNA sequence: TGTGCCAGCAGCGAGGGACAGCACACCGGGGAGCTGTTTTTT. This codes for CASSEGQHTGELFF.

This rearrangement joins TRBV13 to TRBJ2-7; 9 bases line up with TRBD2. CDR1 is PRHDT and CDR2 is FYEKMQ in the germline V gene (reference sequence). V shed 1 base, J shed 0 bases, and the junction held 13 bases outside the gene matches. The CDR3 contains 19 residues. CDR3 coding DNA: TGTGCCAGCAGCTTAGCTGTGACAGCTAGGACTAGCGACTCCTACGAGCAGTACTTC. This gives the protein CASSLAVTARTSDSYEQYF.

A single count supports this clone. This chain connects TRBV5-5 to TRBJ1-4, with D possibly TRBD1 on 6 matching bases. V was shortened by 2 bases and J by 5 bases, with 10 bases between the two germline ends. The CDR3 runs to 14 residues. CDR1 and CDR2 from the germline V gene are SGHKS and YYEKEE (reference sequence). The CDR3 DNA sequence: TGTGCCAGCAGCTTTTCAGGGGTCAATGAAAAACTGTTTTTT. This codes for CASSFSGVNEKLFF.

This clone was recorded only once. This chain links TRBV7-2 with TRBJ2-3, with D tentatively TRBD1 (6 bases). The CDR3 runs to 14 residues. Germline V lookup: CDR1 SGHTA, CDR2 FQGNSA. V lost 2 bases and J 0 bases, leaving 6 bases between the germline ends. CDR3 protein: CASSLQGSTDTQYF. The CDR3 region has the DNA TGTGCCAGCAGCTTACAGGGGAGCACAGATACGCAGTATTTT.

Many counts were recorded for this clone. The CDR3 sequence: CSVEASGRTGVWTDTQYF. The CDR3 nucleotides read TGCAGCGTTGAGGCTAGCGGGAGGACTGGGGTGTGGACAGATACGCAGTATTTT. This chain links TRBV29-1 with TRBJ2-3, with TRBD2 matching 11 bases. This CDR3 contains 18 residues. Trimming cost V 3 bases and J 3 bases; bases outside gene matches: 14. Per germline, CDR1 SQVTM and CDR2 ANQGSEA.

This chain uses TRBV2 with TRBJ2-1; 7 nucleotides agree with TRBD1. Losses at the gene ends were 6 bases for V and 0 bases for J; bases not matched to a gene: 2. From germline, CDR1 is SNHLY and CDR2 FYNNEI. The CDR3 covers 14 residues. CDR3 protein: CASRTGSSYNEQFF. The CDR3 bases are TGTGCCAGCAGGACAGGGAGCTCCTACAATGAGCAGTTCTTC.

The CDR3 region is CASSPRGDNEQFF. In DNA, the CDR3 is TGCGCCAGCAGCCCCAGGGGGGACAATGAGCAGTTCTTC. V usage is TRBV4-3 and J usage is TRBJ2-1; possibly TRBD1 for D (7 bases). The germline CDR1 and CDR2 sequences are LGHNA and YSLEER. The CDR3 totals 13 residues. V lost 4 bases and J 5 bases, leaving 9 bases between the germline ends.

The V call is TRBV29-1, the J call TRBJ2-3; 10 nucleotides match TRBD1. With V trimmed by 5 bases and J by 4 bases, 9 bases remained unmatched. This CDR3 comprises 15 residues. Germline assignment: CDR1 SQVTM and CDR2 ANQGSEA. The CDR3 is CSVTGTGVFADTQYF. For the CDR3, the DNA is TGCAGCGTTACCGGGACAGGGGTGTTCGCAGATACGCAGTATTTT.

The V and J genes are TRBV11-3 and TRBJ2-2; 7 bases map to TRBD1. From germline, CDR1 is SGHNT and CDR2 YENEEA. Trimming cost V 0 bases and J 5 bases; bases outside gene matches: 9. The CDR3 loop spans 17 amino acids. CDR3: CASSLDGWAGGTGELFF. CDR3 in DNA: TGTGCCAGCAGCTTAGATGGTTGGGCAGGGGGAACCGGGGAGCTGTTTTTT.

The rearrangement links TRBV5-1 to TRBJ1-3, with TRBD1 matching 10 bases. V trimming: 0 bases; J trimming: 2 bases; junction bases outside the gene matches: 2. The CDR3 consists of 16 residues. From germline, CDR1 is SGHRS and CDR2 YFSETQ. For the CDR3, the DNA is TGCGCCAGCAGCTTGGTGGGACAGGGGACTGGAAACACCATATATTTT. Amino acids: CASSLVGQGTGNTIYF.

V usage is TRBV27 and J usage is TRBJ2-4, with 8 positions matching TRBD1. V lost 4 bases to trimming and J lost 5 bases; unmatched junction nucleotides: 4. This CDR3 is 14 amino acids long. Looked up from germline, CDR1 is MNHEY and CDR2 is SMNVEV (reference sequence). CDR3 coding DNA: TGTGCCAGCAGTTCGACAGGGGTGCAAAACATTCAGTACTTC. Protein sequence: CASSSTGVQNIQYF.

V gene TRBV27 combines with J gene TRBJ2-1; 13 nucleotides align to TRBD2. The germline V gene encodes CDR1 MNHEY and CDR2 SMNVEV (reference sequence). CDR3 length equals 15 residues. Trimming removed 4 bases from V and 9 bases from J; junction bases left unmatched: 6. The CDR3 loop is CASSSGLAGVREQFF. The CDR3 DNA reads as TGTGCCAGCAGTTCCGGACTAGCGGGAGTTCGTGAGCAGTTCTTC.